This note documents a single TCR beta chain sequence. In the study's own analysis: Estimates of nucleated cell counts were drawn from the amplification of reference gene primers. The method was immunoSEQ multiplex PCR; TCRdb's version includes in-frame clones alone and lacks a portion of them. For V, J and clone size, that table is used; D and trimming come from the DNA. The sample shows 60,000 to 95,000 clones, roughly 86% of them seen only once. Per the germline V gene, CDR1 is MNHEY and CDR2 is SVGAGI. The V and J ends lost 8 bases and 3 bases, in that order; junction bases with no gene match: 5. This CDR3 spans 13 amino acids. This sample is part of a study of blood T cell repertoires in COVID-19. On the study more broadly: Acute and convalescent COVID-19 specimens originated in the United States, Italy and Spain. Nucleic acid was either cDNA or gDNA, and it came from T cells, B-cell-depleted T cells, or PBMCs.

Material for sequencing was peripheral blood. This chain uses TRBV6-5 with TRBJ2-3, with 7 positions matching TRBD2. This TCR derives from a woman in her fifties or sixties with acute or convalescent COVID-19. DNA for the CDR3: TGTGCCAGCTGGGGGGGGGTGACAGATACGCAGTATTTT. Residues: CASWGGVTDTQYF.